These 29 T cell receptor beta chains were sequenced from one sample in a study of T cell repertoires in cytomegalovirus infection. TCRdb reprocessed the reads with MiXCR, giving one entry per CDR3 protein. This sample has about 89,000 distinct CDR3 sequences; roughly 29% occur once, and the top ten carry approximately 71%. These receptors have no known antigen. The sequenced sample was CD8+ T cells from cultured PBMCs, obtained from culture after CMV antigen stimulation. The receptors here all came from a human donor in good health (CMV status not recorded). Some clones in this sample may be carry-over from other donors' samples.

The chain couples TRBV6-6 to TRBJ1-6, with D possibly TRBD1 on 6 matching bases. There are 10 residues in the CDR3. The germline gives CDR1 MNHNY, CDR2 SVGAGI (reference sequence). Trimming shortened V by 6 bases and J by 16 bases, and 10 bases separated the two germline ends. CDR3 amino acids: CASRLGQLHF. As DNA, the CDR3 is TGTGCCAGCAGACTTGGACAGCTCCACTTT.

This clonotype showed up many times. The chain carries TRBV7-8 and TRBJ2-7; D perhaps matches TRBD1 (6 bases). Germline loops: CDR1 SGHVS, CDR2 FQNEAQ. The CDR3 totals 16 residues. The V and J ends lost 5 bases and 4 bases respectively, with 21 bases between them. As DNA, the CDR3 is TGTGCCAGCAGCGGGGACATTCGGCATACTACTTACGAGCAGTACTTC. Protein: CASSGDIRHTTYEQYF.

This clonotype was seen only a few times. The chain recombines TRBV19 with TRBJ1-2; TRBD1 aligns across 7 bases. Trimming removed 10 bases from V and 5 bases from J; junction bases left unmatched: 10. Germline V gives CDR1 LNHDA, CDR2 SQIVND (reference sequence). This CDR3 contains 13 residues. DNA of the CDR3: TGTGCCACCGAACAGGGGAGTGGATATGGCTACACCTTC. Protein product: CATEQGSGYGYTF. Combining the CDR3 with reference TRBV19 and TRBJ1-2 gives the whole variable domain DGGITQSPKYLFRKEGQNVTLSCEQNLNHDAMYWYRQDPGQGLRLIYYSQIVNDFQKGDIAEGYSVSREKKESFPLTVTSAQKNPTAFYLCATEQGSGYGYTFGSGTRLTVV.

The V gene is TRBV7-9, the J gene TRBJ2-1, with D possibly being TRBD1 (6 bases). This CDR3 has 12 residues. Per germline, CDR1 SEHNR and CDR2 FQNEAQ (reference sequence). The V gene lost 1 base and the J gene lost 8 bases, with 6 bases spanning the gap. The CDR3 region has the DNA TGTGCCAGCAGCTTAGGGGGGCATGAGCAGTTCTTC. As protein: CASSLGGHEQFF.

This clonotype was detected ten times or more. The V call is TRBV7-9, the J call TRBJ2-5; 7 positions match TRBD1. CDR1 and CDR2 (germline): SEHNR, FQNEAQ (reference sequence). Trimming at V came to 5 bases and at J to 8 bases, leaving 11 bases not matched to a gene. The length of the CDR3 is 14 residues. The CDR3 is CASSPQGQAGTQYF. In DNA, the CDR3 is TGTGCCAGCAGCCCCCAAGGACAGGCCGGTACCCAGTACTTC.

The rearrangement joins TRBV7-6 to TRBJ1-6; D might be TRBD1 (6 bases). CDR3 length equals 17 residues. V dropped 7 bases and J dropped 8 bases, with 24 bases sitting between them. Germline CDR1 is SGHVS and CDR2 is FNYEAQ. Written as DNA, the CDR3 is TGTGCCAGCAAAAGTTGGTCGGTTTCCAGGGGATATTCACCCCTCCACTTT. It is translated as CASKSWSVSRGYSPLHF.

Written as DNA, the CDR3 is TGTGCCAGCACCCAGGGTCAAGGGTACAATGAGCAGTTCTTC. It codes for CASTQGQGYNEQFF. V is TRBV27 and J is TRBJ2-1; D is possibly TRBD1 (5 bases). The ends were cut back, 7 bases at V and 4 bases at J, with 14 bases in the middle. Germline V lookup: CDR1 MNHEY, CDR2 SMNVEV (reference sequence). The CDR3 consists of 14 residues.

This rearrangement joins TRBV7-2 to TRBJ2-7; D might be TRBD2 (7 bases). The CDR3 covers 16 residues. Germline values: CDR1 SGHTA, CDR2 FQGNSA. The ends were cut back, 0 bases at V and 2 bases at J, with 14 bases in the middle. The CDR3 coding sequence is TGTGCCAGCAGCTTAGCGGGGGGGCCGAAAACCTACGAGCAGTACTTC. Amino acids: CASSLAGGPKTYEQYF. Combining the CDR3 with reference TRBV7-2 and TRBJ2-7 gives the whole variable domain GAGVSQSPSNKVTEKGKDVELRCDPISGHTALYWYRQSLGQGLEFLIYFQGNSAPDKSGLPSDRFSAERTGGSVSTLTIQRTQQEDSAVYLCASSLAGGPKTYEQYFGPGTRLTVT.

This clonotype was counted at least ten times. The chain links TRBV2 to TRBJ1-6; D not resolved. Trimming cost V 3 bases and J 6 bases, with 9 bases left between them. The CDR3 covers 14 residues. Germline assignment: CDR1 SNHLY and CDR2 FYNNEI. CDR3 in DNA: TGTGCCAGCAGTGAGAAACTTTTTAATTCACCCCTCCACTTT. This encodes CASSEKLFNSPLHF.

This clonotype was counted only a few times. The chain couples TRBV20-1 to TRBJ1-2, with a weak D call TRBD1 (6 bases). V was pared by 0 bases and J by 6 bases, with 20 bases between. The V gene's germline CDR1 is DFQATT and CDR2 SNEGSKA (reference sequence). CDR3 length: 16 residues. The CDR3 coding sequence is TGCAGTGCTAGAGATAGGGGGTTCGGGGGCGTGGATGGCTACACCTTC. Amino acid sequence: CSARDRGFGGVDGYTF.

This sequence joins TRBV7-9 and TRBJ2-7; D is unclear. This CDR3 has 14 residues. V was cut by 1 base and J by 3 bases, with 10 bases left in between. The germline CDR1 and CDR2 sequences are SEHNR and FQNEAQ (reference sequence). In nucleotides, the CDR3 is TGTGCCAGCAGCTTAGTCGGCACTATCTACGAGCAGTACTTC. Its protein is CASSLVGTIYEQYF.

The V and J genes are TRBV12-3 or TRBV12-4 and TRBJ2-1; D unresolved. The CDR3 loop spans 17 amino acids. V lost 4 bases and J 2 bases, leaving 18 bases between the germline ends. CDR3 protein: CASSSPSGDPTYNEQFF. The CDR3 DNA reads as TGTGCCAGCAGTTCCCCTTCTGGCGACCCGACCTACAATGAGCAGTTCTTC.

The chain links TRBV5-1 to TRBJ2-3; 11 nucleotides line up with TRBD1. The CDR3 sequence is 17 residues long. With V trimmed by 0 bases and J by 4 bases, 7 bases remained unmatched. Germline CDR1 is SGHRS and CDR2 is YFSETQ. CDR3 sequence reads: CASSLGLGTGGADTQYF. Written as DNA, the CDR3 is TGCGCCAGCAGCTTGGGCCTGGGGACAGGGGGAGCAGATACGCAGTATTTT.

This clonotype was seen a handful of times. The chain is built from TRBV7-8 and TRBJ1-6, with D perhaps matching TRBD1 (6 bases). The V and J ends lost 5 bases and 4 bases respectively, with 18 bases between them. The germline V gene encodes CDR1 SGHVS and CDR2 FQNEAQ. The CDR3 sequence is 17 residues long. This CDR3 reads CASSQYRETLYNSPLHF. CDR3 coding DNA: TGTGCCAGCAGCCAATACAGGGAGACCTTATATAATTCACCCCTCCACTTT.

The chain combines TRBV15 with TRBJ2-1; D unclear. Germline-derived CDR1 and CDR2 are LNHNV and YYDKDF (reference sequence). The V gene lost 0 bases and the J gene lost 9 bases, with 9 bases spanning the gap. The CDR3 covers 13 residues. This CDR3 reads CATSREKFREQFF. The CDR3 DNA sequence: TGTGCCACCAGCAGAGAGAAGTTCCGTGAGCAGTTCTTC.

In this sample, this clonotype turned up a few times. The rearrangement uses TRBV7-8 and TRBJ1-5, with D possibly TRBD1 on 5 matching bases. V lost 5 bases and J 4 bases, leaving 15 bases between the germline ends. Per germline, CDR1 SGHVS and CDR2 FQNEAQ. The CDR3 has 15 residues. Here the CDR3 DNA reads TGTGCCAGCAGCCCAAGGGACTCCGGGAATCAGCCCCAGCATTTT. Protein sequence: CASSPRDSGNQPQHF. Full variable domain (missing parts from reference TRBV7-8 and TRBJ1-5): GAGVSQSPRYKVAKRGQDVALRCDPISGHVSLFWYQQALGQGPEFLTYFQNEAQLDKSGLPSDRFFAERPEGSVSTLKIQRTQQEDSAVYLCASSPRDSGNQPQHFGDGTRLSIL.

The V and J genes are TRBV2 and TRBJ1-6; D might be TRBD1 (5 bases). V was cut by 4 bases and J by 14 bases, with 18 bases left in between. The CDR3 is made up of 14 amino acids. Germline V gene sequence: CDR1 SNHLY, CDR2 FYNNEI. This CDR3 reads CASSGGRELGSLHF. DNA for the CDR3: TGTGCCAGCAGTGGTGGCAGGGAGCTAGGTTCCCTCCACTTT.

There are a few counts of this clonotype. The chain links TRBV12-3 or TRBV12-4 to TRBJ1-6; D call uncertain. The CDR3 sequence is 14 residues long. V was pared by 3 bases and J by 9 bases, with 12 bases between. CDR3 sequence reads: CASSLNGYGSPLHF. The CDR3 region has the DNA TGTGCCAGCAGTTTGAATGGGTATGGTTCACCCCTCCACTTT.

The CDR3 is CANRPALNTEAFF. CDR3 bases: TGTGCCAACAGACCCGCTTTGAACACTGAAGCTTTCTTT. V and J are TRBV6-2 or TRBV6-3 and TRBJ1-1; D is uncertain. CDR1 is MNHEY and CDR2 is SVGEGT in the germline V gene. The V and J ends lost 10 bases and 0 bases respectively, with 12 bases between them. The CDR3 sequence is 13 residues long.

The chain couples TRBV6-2 or TRBV6-3 to TRBJ1-2; D ambiguous. CDR3 size: 11 residues. V was shortened by 7 bases and J by 8 bases, with 11 bases between the two germline ends. Germline loops: CDR1 MNHEY, CDR2 SVGEGT. DNA of the CDR3: TGTGCCAGCATCGGGGAGTACGGCTACACCTTC. As protein: CASIGEYGYTF.

There are many counts of this clonotype. The CDR3 coding sequence is TGTGCCAGCAGGCCGGACGCCGAATTGGGTGGCGAAAAACTGTTTTTT. It codes for CASRPDAELGGEKLFF. The rearrangement links TRBV6-5 to TRBJ1-4; D is ambiguous. This CDR3 spans 16 amino acids. Trimming shortened V by 6 bases and J by 8 bases, and 22 bases separated the two germline ends. CDR1 and CDR2 (germline): MNHEY, SVGAGI.

This clonotype has more than one count but fewer than ten. The chain carries TRBV4-1 and TRBJ1-5; no clear D gene. The CDR3 contains 15 residues. V was cut by 4 bases and J by 0 bases, with 10 bases left in between. Germline-derived CDR1 and CDR2 are MGHRA and YSYEKL. The CDR3 nucleotides read TGCGCCAGCAGCCTTACATACGATAGCAATCAGCCCCAGCATTTT. Translating it yields CASSLTYDSNQPQHF.

This clonotype was observed at least ten times. The gene calls are TRBV2 and TRBJ2-7; D perhaps matches TRBD2 (6 bases). The V gene's germline CDR1 is SNHLY and CDR2 FYNNEI. The V and J ends lost 7 bases and 2 bases respectively, with 15 bases between them. CDR3 length equals 14 residues. The CDR3 DNA sequence: TGTGCCAGCAATGGGCGGGAATTCGCCTACGAGCAGTACTTC. It encodes CASNGREFAYEQYF. Drawing the rest from reference TRBV2 and TRBJ2-7, the complete variable domain is EPEVTQTPSHQVTQMGQEVILRCVPISNHLYFYWYRQILGQKVEFLVSFYNNEISEKSEIFDDQFSVERPDGSNFTLKIRSTKLEDSAMYFCASNGREFAYEQYFGPGTRLTVT.

This clonotype has a count of ten or more. V usage is TRBV28 and J usage is TRBJ1-4; weak D call: TRBD1 (6 bases). V shed 5 bases and J shed 6 bases, with 22 bases lying between them. The CDR3 loop spans 17 amino acids. CDR1 and CDR2 (germline): MDHEN, SYDVKM. CDR3 sequence: CASSPPGFGGRDEKLFF. As DNA, the CDR3 is TGTGCCAGCAGTCCACCGGGGTTCGGGGGCAGGGATGAAAAACTGTTTTTT. The full variable domain, rest sourced from reference TRBV28 and TRBJ1-4, is DVKVTQSSRYLVKRTGEKVFLECVQDMDHENMFWYRQDPGLGLRLIYFSYDVKMKEKGDIPEGYSVSREKKERFSLILESASTNQTSMYLCASSPPGFGGRDEKLFFGSGTQLSVL.

The V gene is TRBV7-8, the J gene TRBJ2-3; a possible D gene is TRBD2 (6 bases). V dropped 2 bases and J dropped 0 bases, with 15 bases sitting between them. The CDR3 loop spans 17 amino acids. From germline, CDR1 is SGHVS and CDR2 FQNEAQ. The CDR3 reads CASSLSVLAPSTDTQYF. The DNA of the CDR3 is TGTGCCAGCAGCTTATCAGTCCTAGCGCCTAGCACAGATACGCAGTATTTT.

V and J are TRBV6-2 or TRBV6-3 and TRBJ1-4, with D perhaps matching TRBD1 (5 bases). V lost 6 bases and J lost 3, with 11 bases in between. Looked up from germline, CDR1 is MNHEY and CDR2 is SVGEGT. The CDR3 is 14 residues long. CDR3 sequence: CASRGGSANEKLFF. The CDR3 nucleotides are TGTGCCAGCAGGGGGGGTTCGGCTAATGAAAAACTGTTTTTT.

The chain combines TRBV7-9 with TRBJ2-7; possibly TRBD1 for D (5 bases). The V end was cut by 5 bases, the J end by 3 bases, with 11 bases between. The CDR3 runs 13 residues. Germline V CDR1 and CDR2: SEHNR, FQNEAQ (reference sequence). This chain's CDR3 is CASSNDRSYEQYF. The CDR3, as DNA: TGTGCCAGCAGCAACGACAGAAGCTACGAGCAGTACTTC.

This clonotype was seen only a few times. The rearrangement links TRBV3-1 to TRBJ1-1, with a tentative D call TRBD1 (5 bases). Trimming took 0 bases from V and 1 from J, leaving 9 bases between them. CDR3 length: 15 residues. The germline V gene encodes CDR1 LGHDT and CDR2 YNNKEL (reference sequence). CDR3 loop: CASSQDKGSNTEAFF. The CDR3 DNA reads TGTGCCAGCAGCCAAGATAAGGGGTCGAACACTGAAGCTTTCTTT.

The J gene is TRBJ2-5, the V gene TRBV27; 11 bases are shared with TRBD2. The length of the CDR3 is 16 residues. The germline V gene has CDR1 MNHEY and CDR2 SMNVEV (reference sequence). Trimming at V came to 1 base and at J to 3 bases, leaving 4 bases not matched to a gene. The CDR3 bases are TGTGCCAGCAGTTTATTTACTAGCGGGGGAGAAGAGACCCAGTACTTC. Protein: CASSLFTSGGEETQYF.